These T cell receptor beta chains were read from a single sample in a study of T cells in Graves' hyperthyroidism and ophthalmopathy. TCRdb called the multiplex PCR reads again in MiXCR, with one record for every CDR3 protein. The table includes 300,000 to 350,000 distinct CDR3 sequences, 21% detected once. Sequenced input: blood. These receptors all come from a woman in her forties or fifties with Graves' hyperthyroidism. Both conserved end residues are part of each CDR3. The D gene is left open where the match is weak. Size is omitted from some rows. Given values are once, few, many or a class for expanded clones.

TRBJ2-6,.,.,TRBV5-1,TGCGCCAGCAGCTCGACTACAGGGAACTCTGGGGCCAACGTCCTGACTTTC,CASSSTTGNSGANVLTF
TRBJ2-7,.,.,TRBV5-8,TGTGCCAGCAGCTCAGAAGTTCTGGCTACCGAGCAGTACTTC,CASSSEVLATEQYF
TRBJ2-1,.,few,TRBV19,TGTGCCAGTAGCCGGCTTCAACACAATGAGCAGTTCTTC,CASSRLQHNEQFF
TRBJ1-5,TRBD1,many,TRBV19,TGTGCCAGTAGTAGGGGACAGGGCTTAAATCAGCCCCAGCATTTT,CASSRGQGLNQPQHF
TRBJ2-1,TRBD2,many,TRBV12-3/TRBV12-4,TGTGCCAGCAGTTTGGGGCGGGAGCCCAATGAGCAGTTCTTC,CASSLGREPNEQFF
TRBJ2-4,TRBD2,many,TRBV3-1,TGTGCCAGCAGCGATACTAGCGGGGCCAAAAACATTCAGTACTTC,CASSDTSGAKNIQYF
TRBJ1-6,.,few,TRBV3-1,TGTGCCAGCAGCCAAGAAACACAGGGAAATTCACTCCTCCACTTT,CASSQETQGNSLLHF
TRBJ2-1,TRBD1,many,TRBV20-1,TGCAGTGCTAGTAAACGGGACAGGGAAACCTACAATGAGCAGTTCTTC,CSASKRDRETYNEQFF
TRBJ1-2,TRBD1,once,TRBV7-9,TGTGCCAGCAGCTTAGTGTCCGGGACAGCTAACTATGGCTACACCTTC,CASSLVSGTANYGYTF
TRBJ2-1,TRBD2,.,TRBV20-1,TGCAGTGCTAGGAGACTAGCGGGGGTCAATGAGCAGTTCTTC,CSARRLAGVNEQFF
TRBJ1-1,TRBD1,.,TRBV4-1,TGCGCCAGCAGCCGAGGGACAGCCCAGAGCGTCTTT,CASSRGTAQSVF
TRBJ2-2,TRBD2,.,TRBV2,TGTGCCAGCACTACCGGGACTAGCTTTCGGACCGCCGGGGAGCTGTTTTTT,CASTTGTSFRTAGELFF
TRBJ2-7,.,.,TRBV5-1,TGCGCCAGCAGCCTACCGGGACATCAAACCAACGAGCAGTACTTC,CASSLPGHQTNEQYF
TRBJ2-1,TRBD1,.,TRBV10-1,TGCGCCAGCAGCCCCGGGCAGGGGGCGAGAAGCTCCTACAATGAGCAGTTCTTC,CASSPGQGARSSYNEQFF
TRBJ2-1,.,many,TRBV28,TGTGCCAGCAGTCACGGACAGAGCTCCTACAATGAGCAGTTCTTC,CASSHGQSSYNEQFF
TRBJ2-5,TRBD2,.,TRBV12-3/TRBV12-4,TGTGCCAGCATTCAGCGGGACTTGAATCATGGGACCCAGTACTTC,CASIQRDLNHGTQYF
TRBJ1-6,TRBD1,many,TRBV20-1,TGCAGTGCTAGAGAAGGGACAGGGACGACTTCACCCCTCCACTTT,CSAREGTGTTSPLHF
TRBJ2-3,.,few,TRBV11-2,TGTGCCGGCAGCCCTCCGGGTCTTAGCACAGATACGCAGTATTTT,CAGSPPGLSTDTQYF
TRBJ2-3,TRBD1,.,TRBV20-1,TGCAGTGCCCCCCCGGGACAGGGGGTATATACGCAGTATTTT,CSAPPGQGVYTQYF
TRBJ2-5,.,.,TRBV6-9,TGTGCCAGCAGTTCCGTTGAGGAGACCCAGTACTTC,CASSSVEETQYF
TRBJ1-5,TRBD1,.,TRBV19,TGTGCCAGTAGTGTTGGGACAGGGGGGGGTCAGCCCCAGCATTTT,CASSVGTGGGQPQHF
TRBJ1-3,.,.,TRBV16,TGTGCCAGCAGCCAATCGAGGGTCTCCGGAAACACCATATATTTT,CASSQSRVSGNTIYF
TRBJ2-5,TRBD2,.,TRBV28,TGTGCCAGCACCAGGACTAGCGGGAGTATGCAGACCCAGTACTTC,CASTRTSGSMQTQYF
TRBJ2-1,.,.,TRBV7-3,TGTGCCAGCAGCTTAACAGCCGGGTCAAATGAGCAGTTCTTC,CASSLTAGSNEQFF
TRBJ2-7,TRBD1,many,TRBV28,TGTGCCAGCAGCGGACGTTGGGACAGGGGTTACGAGCAGTACTTC,CASSGRWDRGYEQYF
TRBJ2-7,TRBD1,.,TRBV29-1,TGCAGCGTTGAAGAGCCCAACAGGGGATCCGAGCAGTACTTC,CSVEEPNRGSEQYF
TRBJ2-1,TRBD2,many,TRBV12-3/TRBV12-4,TGTGCCAGCAGTCAGGGACTAGCGGGAGCCTATGAGCAGTTCTTC,CASSQGLAGAYEQFF
TRBJ2-2,TRBD1,hyperexpanded,TRBV2,TGTGCCAGCAGTCGGACAGGGGAAAACACCGGGGAGCTGTTTTTT,CASSRTGENTGELFF
TRBJ1-5,TRBD1,few,TRBV6-2/TRBV6-3,TGTGCCAGCAGCCAGACAGGGGGCAGGAATCAGCCCCAGCATTTT,CASSQTGGRNQPQHF
TRBJ2-2,TRBD2,.,TRBV7-3,TGTGCCAGCAGCTTAAGGACTAGCGGGAGAGGCGGGGAGCTGTTTTTT,CASSLRTSGRGGELFF
TRBJ2-1,.,.,TRBV20-1,TGCAGTGCTACCGTAAGCTCCTACAATGAGCAGTTCTTC,CSATVSSYNEQFF
TRBJ2-5,.,many,TRBV2,TGTGCCAGCAGAGGATCGACTAACGCAGGGGAGACCCAGTACTTC,CASRGSTNAGETQYF
TRBJ2-3,.,many,TRBV10-3,TGTGCCATCAGTGACGAACTCCGGGGGAGCACAGATACGCAGTATTTT,CAISDELRGSTDTQYF
TRBJ1-5,.,many,TRBV12-3/TRBV12-4,TGTGCCAGCACCCCGGACGGGAATCAGCCCCAGCATTTT,CASTPDGNQPQHF
TRBJ2-1,TRBD1,many,TRBV3-1,TGTGCCAGCAGCCAAGGGACAGGGGCCTACAATGAGCAGTTCTTC,CASSQGTGAYNEQFF
TRBJ1-5,.,few,TRBV15,TGTGCCACCAGCAGAGATGGGGGTAGCAATCAGCCCCAGCATTTT,CATSRDGGSNQPQHF
TRBJ2-2,.,many,TRBV6-6,TGTGCCAGCAGTTACTCTCCAGAGCCCACCGGGGAGCTGTTTTTT,CASSYSPEPTGELFF
TRBJ2-4,TRBD1,many,TRBV20-1,TGCAGTGCTAGAGGGGGGACAGGGACGGCCAAAAACATTCAGTACTTC,CSARGGTGTAKNIQYF
TRBJ2-5,TRBD2,many,TRBV14,TGTGCCAGCAGCCAAGATGAGGTAGCGGGGAGAAAAGAGACCCAGTACTTC,CASSQDEVAGRKETQYF
TRBJ2-2,.,few,TRBV3-1,TGTGCCAGCAGCCAACACACGAACACCGGGGAGCTGTTTTTT,CASSQHTNTGELFF
TRBJ1-5,TRBD1,.,TRBV19,TGTGCCAGTAGTGTCCAGGGGGATCAGCCCCAGCATTTT,CASSVQGDQPQHF
TRBJ2-3,TRBD2,many,TRBV12-3/TRBV12-4,TGTGCCAGCACCTCCTTAGGGACTAGCGGGGCTAGCACAGATACGCAGTATTTT,CASTSLGTSGASTDTQYF
TRBJ1-3,.,many,TRBV12-3/TRBV12-4,TGTGCCAGCAGATTCACAGGGCCCCGAAACGGCACCATATATTTT,CASRFTGPRNGTIYF
TRBJ2-7,.,many,TRBV27,TGTGCCAGCAGTTTAAAGGGCTTACACTACGAGCAGTACTTC,CASSLKGLHYEQYF
TRBJ2-7,.,many,TRBV29-1,TGCAGCGTTGTGGGCTCCTACGAGCAGTACTTC,CSVVGSYEQYF
TRBJ2-5,TRBD2,few,TRBV4-1,TGCGCCAGCAGCCAAGGAACTAGCGGGAGCGGGGGGGAGACCCAGTACTTC,CASSQGTSGSGGETQYF
TRBJ1-6,TRBD1,.,TRBV28,TGTGCCAGCAGTTCCTGGGGAGGGACAGGGGACTATAATTCACCCCTCCACTTT,CASSSWGGTGDYNSPLHF
TRBJ1-5,.,many,TRBV28,TGTGCCAGTAAGTCTCGAAATCAGCCCCAGCATTTT,CASKSRNQPQHF
TRBJ2-6,.,.,TRBV13,TGTGCCAGCAGCCGACAAAAAGGGCCCTCTGGGGCCAACGTCCTGACTTTC,CASSRQKGPSGANVLTF
TRBJ2-7,TRBD2,.,TRBV5-1,TGCGCCAGCAGCTTGGCGGGACTAGCGGGAGGAGTGCAGTACTTC,CASSLAGLAGGVQYF
TRBJ2-1,.,.,TRBV6-1,TGTGCCAGCCGCCCGACTAGTGGTGAGCAGTTCTTC,CASRPTSGEQFF
TRBJ2-5,.,.,TRBV12-3/TRBV12-4,TGTGCCAGCAGTTCGAACCCTGGGGTGCCGGGACATAGAGAGACCCAGTACTTC,CASSSNPGVPGHRETQYF